This entry lists 7 T cell receptor beta chains sequenced from one sample in a study of cytotoxic CD8 clonotypes in ibrutinib-treated CLL. Measured with immunoSEQ multiplex PCR; TCRdb has only the in-frame clones, and not every one. The profile covers more than 200,000 clones, with under 80% appearing a single time and over 15% taken by the ten largest. The material was PBMCs, obtained after 24 months of ibrutinib treatment. Receptors originate from a human donor with chronic lymphocytic leukemia.

V and J are TRBV7-2 and TRBJ2-7, with 7 bases that match TRBD2. V lost 5 bases to trimming and J lost 3 bases; unmatched junction nucleotides: 10. The germline CDR1 and CDR2 sequences are SGHTA and FQGNSA. This CDR3 is 15 amino acids long. The CDR3 region has the DNA TGTGCCAGCAGCCTAGGGGAGGGAACATACTACGAGCAGTACTTC. The encoded protein is CASSLGEGTYYEQYF.

The chain combines TRBV12-5 with TRBJ1-1, with D maybe TRBD1 (5 bases). There are 16 residues in the CDR3. The V end was cut by 0 bases, the J end by 6 bases, with 17 bases between. Per germline, CDR1 LGHNT and CDR2 FRNRAP. The CDR3 nucleotides are TGTGCTAGTGGTTTGGTACTGTCCAGGGAGAAGTCTGAAGCTTTCTTT. Translation: CASGLVLSREKSEAFF.

The chain employs TRBV19 and TRBJ1-5; D not resolved. V lost 1 base and J 1 base, leaving 2 bases between the germline ends. Germline V CDR1 and CDR2: LNHDA, SQIVND (reference sequence). The CDR3 spans 13 residues. CDR3 coding DNA: TGTGCCAGTAGTATAGCCAGCAATCAGCCCCAGCATTTT. This encodes CASSIASNQPQHF.

In nucleotides, the CDR3 is TGTGCCACCAGCAGAGACTCCCGTGAGCTGTTTTTT. Residues: CATSRDSRELFF. The V and J genes are TRBV15 and TRBJ2-2, with D unclear. The CDR3 is 12 amino acids. V was clipped by 0 bases and J by 11 bases, with 7 bases between them. Germline-derived CDR1 and CDR2 are LNHNV and YYDKDF (reference sequence).

The J gene is TRBJ1-4, the V gene TRBV25-1; D may be TRBD1 (5 bases). With 4 bases removed from V and 7 bases from J, the gap between germline ends came to 10 bases. This CDR3 contains 13 residues. The germline gives CDR1 MGHDK, CDR2 SYGVNS. Written as DNA, the CDR3 is TGTGCCAGCAGTGGCAGGGTAACTGAAAAACTGTTTTTT. Its translation: CASSGRVTEKLFF.

This chain links TRBV7-3 with TRBJ1-5; TRBD1 is a possible D gene (5 bases). V was cut by 4 bases and J by 5 bases, with 18 bases left in between. The CDR3 loop spans 16 amino acids. The germline gives CDR1 SGHTA, CDR2 FQGTGA. In nucleotides, the CDR3 is TGTGCCAGCAGCTCCGACTTAGACAGAGATTATCAGCCCCAGCATTTT. Translated: CASSSDLDRDYQPQHF.

This chain links TRBV7-6 with TRBJ1-1; tentative D call: TRBD1 (5 bases). Looked up from germline, CDR1 is SGHVS and CDR2 is FNYEAQ. CDR3 size: 14 residues. The ends were cut back, 4 bases at V and 4 bases at J, with 13 bases in the middle. The CDR3 is CASSSSNRFTEAFF. Here the CDR3 DNA reads TGTGCCAGCAGCTCCTCGAACAGGTTCACTGAAGCTTTCTTT.